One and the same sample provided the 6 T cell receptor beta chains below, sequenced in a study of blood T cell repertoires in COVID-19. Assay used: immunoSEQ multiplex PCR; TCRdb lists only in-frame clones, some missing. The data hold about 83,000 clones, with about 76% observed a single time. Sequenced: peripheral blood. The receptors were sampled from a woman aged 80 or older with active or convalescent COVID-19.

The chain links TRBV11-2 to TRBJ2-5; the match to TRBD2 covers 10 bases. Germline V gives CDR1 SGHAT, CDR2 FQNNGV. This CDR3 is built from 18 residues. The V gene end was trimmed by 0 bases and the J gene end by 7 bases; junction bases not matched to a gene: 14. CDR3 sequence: CASSLDVGAGGVRLTQYF. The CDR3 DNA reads TGTGCCAGCAGCTTAGATGTTGGAGCGGGGGGGGTCCGTTTGACCCAGTACTTC. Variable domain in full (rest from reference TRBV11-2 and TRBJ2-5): EAGVAQSPRYKIIEKRQSVAFWCNPISGHATLYWYQQILGQGPKLLIQFQNNGVVDDSQLPKDRFSAERLKGVDSTLKIQPAKLEDSAVYLCASSLDVGAGGVRLTQYFGPGTRLLVL.

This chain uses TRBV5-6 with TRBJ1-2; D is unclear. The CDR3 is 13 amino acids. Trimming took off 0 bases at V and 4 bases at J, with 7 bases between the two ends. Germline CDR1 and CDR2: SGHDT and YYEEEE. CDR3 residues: CASSLVEGYGYTF. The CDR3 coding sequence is TGTGCCAGCAGCTTGGTCGAGGGCTATGGCTACACCTTC.

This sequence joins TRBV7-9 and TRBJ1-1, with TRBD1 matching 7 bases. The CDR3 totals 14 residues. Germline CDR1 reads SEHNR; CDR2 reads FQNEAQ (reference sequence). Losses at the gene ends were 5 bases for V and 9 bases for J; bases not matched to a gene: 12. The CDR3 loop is CASSPGQSLSQAFF. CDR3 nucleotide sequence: TGTGCCAGCAGCCCGGGACAGTCGCTTTCCCAAGCTTTCTTT.

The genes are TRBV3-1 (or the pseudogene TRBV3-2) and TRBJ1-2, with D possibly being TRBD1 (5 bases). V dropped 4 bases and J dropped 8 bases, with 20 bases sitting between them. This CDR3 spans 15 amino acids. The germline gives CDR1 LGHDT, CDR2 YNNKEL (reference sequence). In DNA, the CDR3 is TGTGCCAGCAGCCCCCGGGACTCAAGGACGGGCGGCTACACCTTC. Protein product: CASSPRDSRTGGYTF.

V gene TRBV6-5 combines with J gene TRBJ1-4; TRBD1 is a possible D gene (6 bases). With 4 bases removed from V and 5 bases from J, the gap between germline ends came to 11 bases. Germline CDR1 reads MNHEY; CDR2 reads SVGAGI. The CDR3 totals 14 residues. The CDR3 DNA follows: TGTGCCAGCAGTTCGGACAGATCAAATGAAAAACTGTTTTTT. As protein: CASSSDRSNEKLFF.

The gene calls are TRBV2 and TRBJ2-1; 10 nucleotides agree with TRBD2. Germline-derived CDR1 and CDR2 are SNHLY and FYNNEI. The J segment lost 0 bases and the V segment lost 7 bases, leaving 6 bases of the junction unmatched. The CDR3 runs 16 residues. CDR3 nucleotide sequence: TGTGCCAGCATGAGCGGGGGGGCAGTCTCCTACAATGAGCAGTTCTTC. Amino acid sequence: CASMSGGAVSYNEQFF.